Listed below are T cell receptor beta chains from one sample, sequenced in a study of cytomegalovirus exposure and HLA in healthy donors. Some clones are missing from TCRdb's copy, which holds only in-frame ones; the method was immunoSEQ multiplex PCR. The data contain about 110,000 clones, roughly 88% of them seen just once; the ten biggest clones take up roughly 3%. Sequenced material: PBMCs. All receptors come from a woman between 18 and 30 years old in good health and CMV-seronegative. Both conserved end residues are part of each CDR3. D genes are given only for firm matches. The size field is filled for only some rows; it gives once, few, many or a size class.

clone_size: -; j_call: TRBJ2-5; v_call: TRBV9; d_call: TRBD2; cdr3_aa: CASSVGGGGFQETQYF; cdr3_nt: TGTGCCAGCAGCGTAGGAGGCGGGGGTTTCCAAGAGACCCAGTACTTC
clone_size: -; j_call: TRBJ1-1; v_call: TRBV9; d_call: -; cdr3_aa: CASSPRQSMNTEAFF; cdr3_nt: TGTGCCAGCAGCCCCCGACAGTCCATGAACACTGAAGCTTTCTTT
clone_size: -; j_call: TRBJ2-5; v_call: TRBV11-2; d_call: -; cdr3_aa: CASSLLFSGEETQYF; cdr3_nt: TGTGCCAGCAGCTTACTTTTCTCGGGGGAAGAGACCCAGTACTTC
clone_size: -; j_call: TRBJ2-7; v_call: TRBV27; d_call: TRBD1; cdr3_aa: CASSFAGGGDEQYF; cdr3_nt: TGTGCCAGCAGTTTTGCAGGGGGCGGGGACGAGCAGTACTTC
clone_size: few; j_call: TRBJ1-4; v_call: TRBV5-1; d_call: TRBD1; cdr3_aa: CASSLAQDRVAKLFF; cdr3_nt: TGCGCCAGCAGCTTGGCCCAGGACAGGGTTGCAAAACTGTTTTTT
clone_size: -; j_call: TRBJ2-1; v_call: TRBV29-1; d_call: TRBD1; cdr3_aa: CSARDSLYNEQFF; cdr3_nt: TGCAGCGCTCGGGACAGTTTATACAATGAGCAGTTCTTC
clone_size: -; j_call: TRBJ1-1; v_call: TRBV6-6; d_call: -; cdr3_aa: CASSYEGLNTEAFF; cdr3_nt: TGTGCCAGCAGTTACGAGGGCTTGAACACTGAAGCTTTCTTT
clone_size: once; j_call: TRBJ2-7; v_call: TRBV5-1; d_call: -; cdr3_aa: CASSLFPPGNRADYEQYF; cdr3_nt: TGCGCCAGCAGCTTGTTCCCTCCAGGGAATCGGGCCGACTACGAGCAGTACTTC
clone_size: -; j_call: TRBJ1-2; v_call: TRBV4-2; d_call: -; cdr3_aa: CASSQDRNSNYGYTF; cdr3_nt: TGTGCCAGCAGCCAAGATAGAAACAGCAACTATGGCTACACCTTC
clone_size: -; j_call: TRBJ2-2; v_call: TRBV9; d_call: TRBD2; cdr3_aa: CASSVGSGGSTGELFF; cdr3_nt: TGTGCCAGCAGCGTAGGGTCGGGGGGGTCCACCGGGGAGCTGTTTTTT
clone_size: -; j_call: TRBJ1-1; v_call: TRBV7-8; d_call: -; cdr3_aa: CASSLGEYAFF; cdr3_nt: TGTGCCAGCAGCTTAGGAGAATATGCTTTCTTT
clone_size: once; j_call: TRBJ2-3; v_call: TRBV10-3; d_call: TRBD1; cdr3_aa: CATYDRGVTDTQYF; cdr3_nt: TGTGCCACTTACGACAGGGGGGTCACAGATACGCAGTATTTT
clone_size: -; j_call: TRBJ2-5; v_call: TRBV11-3; d_call: TRBD2; cdr3_aa: CASIRGTSGQETQYF; cdr3_nt: TGTGCCAGCATCAGAGGGACTAGCGGACAAGAGACCCAGTACTTC
clone_size: -; j_call: TRBJ2-2; v_call: TRBV27; d_call: -; cdr3_aa: CASMQEDGELFF; cdr3_nt: TGTGCCAGCATGCAGGAGGACGGGGAGCTGTTTTTT
clone_size: -; j_call: TRBJ2-7; v_call: TRBV10-2; d_call: TRBD2; cdr3_aa: CASRLAGGLVDEQYF; cdr3_nt: TGCGCCAGCAGACTAGCGGGGGGCCTTGTGGACGAGCAGTACTTC
clone_size: -; j_call: TRBJ2-3; v_call: TRBV15; d_call: TRBD1; cdr3_aa: CATSPGQGRVDTQYF; cdr3_nt: TGTGCCACCAGCCCGGGACAGGGGAGGGTAGATACGCAGTATTTT
clone_size: -; j_call: TRBJ2-1; v_call: TRBV5-5; d_call: TRBD2; cdr3_aa: CASSNVAGGPLNEQFF; cdr3_nt: TGTGCCAGCAGCAACGTAGCGGGGGGGCCCCTCAATGAGCAGTTCTTC
clone_size: -; j_call: TRBJ2-1; v_call: TRBV30; d_call: TRBD2; cdr3_aa: CAFRRAGGSYNEQFF; cdr3_nt: TGTGCCTTTAGGAGGGCGGGGGGTTCCTACAATGAGCAGTTCTTC
clone_size: -; j_call: TRBJ2-7; v_call: TRBV9; d_call: -; cdr3_aa: CASSVTSRSDEQYF; cdr3_nt: TGTGCCAGCAGCGTTACCTCCCGGTCGGACGAGCAGTACTTC
clone_size: -; j_call: TRBJ1-4; v_call: TRBV18; d_call: TRBD1; cdr3_aa: CASSGTGVEKLFF; cdr3_nt: TGTGCCAGCTCCGGGACAGGGGTTGAAAAACTGTTTTTT
clone_size: few; j_call: TRBJ2-7; v_call: TRBV7-9; d_call: TRBD1; cdr3_aa: CASSATGVEEQYF; cdr3_nt: TGTGCCAGCAGCGCGACAGGGGTTGAGGAGCAGTACTTC
clone_size: -; j_call: TRBJ1-4; v_call: TRBV14; d_call: -; cdr3_aa: CASSQRTALREKLFF; cdr3_nt: TGTGCCAGCAGCCAACGGACAGCCTTGAGGGAAAAACTGTTTTTT
clone_size: -; j_call: TRBJ1-3; v_call: TRBV6-1; d_call: -; cdr3_aa: CASSEALSWEGHRGTIYF; cdr3_nt: TGTGCCAGCAGTGAAGCGCTCAGCTGGGAGGGTCACCGGGGCACCATATATTTT
clone_size: -; j_call: TRBJ1-5; v_call: TRBV27; d_call: -; cdr3_aa: CASSLSVVNQPQHF; cdr3_nt: TGTGCCAGCAGTTTATCGGTAGTCAATCAGCCCCAGCATTTT
clone_size: few; j_call: TRBJ1-1; v_call: TRBV10-3; d_call: -; cdr3_aa: CAISESRSEAFF; cdr3_nt: TGTGCCATCAGTGAGTCGAGGTCTGAAGCTTTCTTT
clone_size: -; j_call: TRBJ1-2; v_call: TRBV21-1; d_call: -; cdr3_aa: CASVGQMEANYGYTF; cdr3_nt: TGTGCCAGCGTGGGACAGATGGAAGCTAACTATGGCTACACCTTC
clone_size: -; j_call: TRBJ2-7; v_call: TRBV19; d_call: -; cdr3_aa: CASSIERHYEQYF; cdr3_nt: TGTGCCAGTAGTATAGAGCGGCACTACGAGCAGTACTTC
clone_size: -; j_call: TRBJ2-7; v_call: TRBV27; d_call: TRBD1; cdr3_aa: CASSSPRTGWNEQYF; cdr3_nt: TGTGCCAGCTCGTCCCCCAGGACAGGGTGGAACGAGCAGTACTTC
clone_size: -; j_call: TRBJ2-2; v_call: TRBV9; d_call: TRBD1; cdr3_aa: CASRDRENTGELFF; cdr3_nt: TGTGCCAGCAGGGACAGGGAGAACACCGGGGAGCTGTTTTTT
clone_size: -; j_call: TRBJ2-3; v_call: TRBV6-4; d_call: TRBD2; cdr3_aa: CASGTSGTDTQYF; cdr3_nt: TGTGCCAGCGGGACTAGCGGCACAGATACGCAGTATTTT
clone_size: -; j_call: TRBJ2-4; v_call: TRBV6-5; d_call: -; cdr3_aa: CASGFKNIQYF; cdr3_nt: TGTGCCAGCGGCTTCAAAAACATTCAGTACTTC
clone_size: -; j_call: TRBJ2-7; v_call: TRBV5-6; d_call: TRBD1; cdr3_aa: CASSTGTGFFEQYF; cdr3_nt: TGTGCCAGCAGCACCGGGACAGGGTTTTTCGAGCAGTACTTC
clone_size: -; j_call: TRBJ2-7; v_call: TRBV5-6; d_call: TRBD1; cdr3_aa: CASSFSGQGYEQYF; cdr3_nt: TGTGCCAGCAGCTTTTCGGGACAGGGATACGAGCAGTACTTC
clone_size: -; j_call: TRBJ1-1; v_call: TRBV6-6; d_call: TRBD1; cdr3_aa: CASSPGQGWAGTEAFF; cdr3_nt: TGTGCCAGCAGTCCCGGACAGGGATGGGCCGGCACTGAAGCTTTCTTT
clone_size: -; j_call: TRBJ1-6; v_call: TRBV14; d_call: TRBD1; cdr3_aa: CASSTRTGGFSPLHF; cdr3_nt: TGTGCCAGCAGCACACGGACAGGGGGTTTTTCACCCCTCCACTTT
clone_size: -; j_call: TRBJ2-7; v_call: TRBV5-1; d_call: TRBD2; cdr3_aa: CASILPGGGPPYEQYF; cdr3_nt: TGCGCCAGCATCCTCCCGGGAGGGGGACCCCCATACGAGCAGTACTTC
clone_size: -; j_call: TRBJ1-1; v_call: TRBV18; d_call: TRBD1; cdr3_aa: CASSPPTGVFTEAFF; cdr3_nt: TGTGCCAGCTCACCTCCGACAGGGGTTTTCACTGAAGCTTTCTTT
clone_size: -; j_call: TRBJ2-7; v_call: TRBV4-2; d_call: -; cdr3_aa: CASSQGPDRYEQYF; cdr3_nt: TGTGCCAGCAGCCAAGGCCCGGACAGATACGAGCAGTACTTC
clone_size: once; j_call: TRBJ1-1; v_call: TRBV5-1; d_call: -; cdr3_aa: CASSLNGANTEAFF; cdr3_nt: TGCGCCAGCAGCTTAAATGGGGCTAACACTGAAGCTTTCTTT
clone_size: -; j_call: TRBJ2-4; v_call: TRBV28; d_call: TRBD1; cdr3_aa: CASLGQGGTKNIQYF; cdr3_nt: TGTGCCAGCCTCGGACAGGGGGGAACCAAAAACATTCAGTACTTC
clone_size: -; j_call: TRBJ2-1; v_call: TRBV7-6; d_call: -; cdr3_aa: CASSPPGDEQFF; cdr3_nt: TGTGCCAGCAGCCCACCCGGGGATGAGCAGTTCTTC
clone_size: -; j_call: TRBJ1-1; v_call: TRBV30; d_call: TRBD1; cdr3_aa: CAWSVGQAEAFF; cdr3_nt: TGTGCCTGGAGTGTAGGACAGGCTGAAGCTTTCTTT
clone_size: -; j_call: TRBJ1-1; v_call: TRBV4-2; d_call: -; cdr3_aa: CASSQELGGGTEAFF; cdr3_nt: TGTGCCAGCAGCCAAGAATTGGGGGGTGGCACTGAAGCTTTCTTT
clone_size: -; j_call: TRBJ2-2; v_call: TRBV30; d_call: -; cdr3_aa: CAWSRGTGELFF; cdr3_nt: TGTGCCTGGAGCAGGGGAACCGGGGAGCTGTTTTTT
clone_size: -; j_call: TRBJ2-3; v_call: TRBV2; d_call: TRBD2; cdr3_aa: CASRSLAGRSTDTQYF; cdr3_nt: TGTGCCAGCAGGTCCTTAGCGGGGCGGAGCACAGATACGCAGTATTTT
clone_size: -; j_call: TRBJ1-1; v_call: TRBV18; d_call: -; cdr3_aa: CASSPFDSYSEAFF; cdr3_nt: TGTGCCAGCTCACCATTCGACAGCTACTCTGAAGCTTTCTTT
clone_size: -; j_call: TRBJ2-7; v_call: TRBV7-9; d_call: -; cdr3_aa: CASSTTYDSPVEQYF; cdr3_nt: TGTGCCAGCAGCACCACCTACGACTCACCGGTCGAGCAGTACTTC
clone_size: -; j_call: TRBJ2-1; v_call: TRBV7-2; d_call: -; cdr3_aa: CASSLVGSGHNEQFF; cdr3_nt: TGTGCCAGCAGCTTAGTGGGTAGCGGTCACAATGAGCAGTTCTTC
clone_size: once; j_call: TRBJ1-4; v_call: TRBV29-1; d_call: -; cdr3_aa: CSVEEAGWSEKLFF; cdr3_nt: TGCAGCGTTGAAGAGGCAGGGTGGAGTGAAAAACTGTTTTTT
clone_size: once; j_call: TRBJ2-5; v_call: TRBV2; d_call: TRBD1; cdr3_aa: CASSPTGVDETQYF; cdr3_nt: TGTGCCAGCAGTCCGACAGGGGTAGACGAGACCCAGTACTTC
clone_size: -; j_call: TRBJ1-1; v_call: TRBV7-9; d_call: -; cdr3_aa: CASRYRQEEAFF; cdr3_nt: TGTGCCAGCAGATACCGACAGGAAGAAGCTTTCTTT
clone_size: -; j_call: TRBJ2-1; v_call: TRBV6-4; d_call: -; cdr3_aa: CASSDSSPSSYNEQFF; cdr3_nt: TGTGCCAGCAGTGACTCCTCGCCTAGCTCCTACAATGAGCAGTTCTTC
clone_size: -; j_call: TRBJ2-1; v_call: TRBV12-5; d_call: TRBD2; cdr3_aa: CASGLVTGGASEQFF; cdr3_nt: TGTGCTAGTGGTTTGGTAACCGGGGGGGCCTCTGAGCAGTTCTTC
clone_size: -; j_call: TRBJ1-6; v_call: TRBV6-5; d_call: -; cdr3_aa: CASSYSGEVYNSPLHF; cdr3_nt: TGTGCCAGCAGTTACTCAGGGGAAGTGTATAATTCACCCCTCCACTTT
clone_size: -; j_call: TRBJ2-5; v_call: TRBV7-8; d_call: -; cdr3_aa: CASSLLQETQYF; cdr3_nt: TGTGCCAGCAGCTTACTCCAAGAGACCCAGTACTTC
clone_size: once; j_call: TRBJ2-1; v_call: TRBV5-1; d_call: -; cdr3_aa: CASSLVQGPNEQFF; cdr3_nt: TGCGCCAGCAGCTTGGTACAGGGTCCCAATGAGCAGTTCTTC
clone_size: -; j_call: TRBJ2-3; v_call: TRBV19; d_call: TRBD2; cdr3_aa: CASSEGLAGTQYF; cdr3_nt: TGTGCCAGTAGTGAGGGACTAGCGGGAACGCAGTATTTT